A selection of T cell receptor beta chains follows, all from one sample in a study of T cell repertoires in cytomegalovirus infection. From the reads, TCRdb called clonotypes with MiXCR, one entry per CDR3 protein. The sample carries approximately 1,000,000 distinct CDR3 sequences, under 40% recorded once. Their recognized antigens are unknown. This material consisted of cultured CD8+ T cells from PBMCs, taken from culture after CMV antigen stimulation. These receptor sequences come from a human donor in good health (CMV status not recorded). Some clones in this sample may be carry-over from other donors' samples. CDR3s include the opening cysteine and the closing phenylalanine or tryptophan. A D gene is named only where the DNA matches it firmly. A clone size is listed for some rows: how often the clone was seen (once, few, many), or a class if it is expanded.

j_call clone_size v_call d_call cdr3_nt cdr3_aa
TRBJ1-1 - TRBV19 - TGTGCCAGTAGGCAAGGTGGCAGGGGCGCTTGGGACACTGAAGCTTTCTTT CASRQGGRGAWDTEAFF
TRBJ2-5 few TRBV5-4 - TGTGCCAGCAGCTCCTACGGGGAACTTAGAGAGACCCAGTACTTC CASSSYGELRETQYF
TRBJ1-1 - TRBV4-1 TRBD1 TGCGCCAGCAGCCAGGGACAGGGCCAGGTTGAAGCTTTCTTT CASSQGQGQVEAFF
TRBJ2-2 - TRBV10-3 - TGTGCCATCAGTGGACAGATGAACACCGGGGAGCTGTTTTTT CAISGQMNTGELFF
TRBJ2-2 - TRBV7-6 - TGTGCCAGCAGCCTTCCGCAGGGGCCCAACACCACGAACACCGGGGAGCTGTTTTTT CASSLPQGPNTTNTGELFF
TRBJ2-7 - TRBV10-3 - TGTGCCATCAGCAGCGGGACAGCGGGCGAGCAGTACTTC CAISSGTAGEQYF
TRBJ2-2 few TRBV6-5 TRBD1 TGTGCCAGCAGTTACTGGGACAGGCCTGTCACCGGGGAGCTGTTTTTT CASSYWDRPVTGELFF
TRBJ1-1 many TRBV7-2 TRBD1 TGTGCCAGCAGCTGGGCCGGGACAGGGGTTTGGAACACTTTCTTT CASSWAGTGVWNTFF
TRBJ1-1 few TRBV19 - TGTGCCAGTAGTATTCGACGGCTGAACACTGAAGCTTTCTTT CASSIRRLNTEAFF
TRBJ1-4 - TRBV5-4 - TGTGCCAGCAGCTTGGGGGGACTCGGAAAGCTGTTTTTT CASSLGGLGKLFF
TRBJ2-5 - TRBV6-6 TRBD1 TGTGCCAGCAGGTCGACAGGGAAAGAGACCCAGTACTTC CASRSTGKETQYF
TRBJ1-2 once TRBV2 - TGTGCCAGCACCTATGACATAGCTGGAGGCTACACCTTC CASTYDIAGGYTF
TRBJ1-2 - TRBV4-1 - TGCGCCAGCAGCCATTCAGGCTCTACTAACTATGGCTACACCTTC CASSHSGSTNYGYTF
TRBJ1-1 - TRBV11-3 - TGTGCCAGCAGCTCAGGGGCAACTAACACTGAAGCTTTCTTT CASSSGATNTEAFF
TRBJ2-7 - TRBV7-3 - TGTGCCAGCAGCTTAACGTACAAGCAGTACTTC CASSLTYKQYF
TRBJ2-1 - TRBV20-1 TRBD1 TGCAGTGCTAGGGACCGGGACAGGGGTTACAATGAGCAGTTCTTC CSARDRDRGYNEQFF